This T cell receptor (beta chain) was sequenced in a study of CD8 T cells in ankylosing spondylitis. V dropped 6 bases and J dropped 6 bases, with 16 bases sitting between them. The CDR3 runs to 14 residues. The V gene's germline CDR1 is SGHNT and CDR2 YENEEA. Study-level points and caveats: Peripheral blood held disease-linked clones only at relatively low frequency, and these were CD8+.

A single record per CDR3 protein comes from TCRdb applying MiXCR to the 5' RACE reads. Of about 340,000 distinct CDR3 sequences listed, roughly 15% were seen once; the top ten hold roughly 0.99%. In its sample, this clonotype was seen a few times. As yet, its antigen is unknown. This clonotype was sampled from a male donor with ankylosing spondylitis or in good health (not recorded which). V and J are TRBV11-3 and TRBJ2-3, with no clear D. Material: blood, either unsorted or a sorted T cell fraction (not recorded which). CDR3 coding DNA: TGTGCCAGCAGGGCGGCAGGCGGTTCCGATACGCAGTATTTT. Amino acids: CASRAAGGSDTQYF.